What follows describes a single TCR beta chain. Reverse transcription of roughly 0.45 to 1 ug RNA used random hexamers. Via MiXCR, TCRdb re-called the immunoSEQ multiplex PCR reads, giving one row per CDR3 protein. The sample shows some 200,000 distinct CDR3 sequences, 90% to 95% of them seen only once. The study sequenced TCR beta in blood CD8+ and CD4+ T cells. Multiple sclerosis controls were treatment-naive patients with stable or active relapsing-remitting disease. TEMRA cells were enriched by FACS, while CD8+ and CD4+ T cells were obtained through a negative isolation that was performed magnetically. Looked up from germline, CDR1 is LGHDT and CDR2 is YNNKEL (reference sequence). Trimming took 1 base from V and 4 from J; bases not matched to a gene: 1. The CDR3 spans 14 residues. The data stem from a study of CD8 T cells in Susac syndrome.

The sequencing input was CD4+ T cells from PBMCs. The clonotype was recovered from a human donor with multiple sclerosis. The chain combines TRBV3-1 with TRBJ1-1; 9 bases are a match to TRBD1. The CDR3 nucleotides are TGTGCCAGCAGCCAAGGACAGGGGGTCACTGAAGCTTTCTTT. Translating gives CASSQGQGVTEAFF.